The 7 T cell receptor beta chains below were found in one sample sequenced in a study of shared clonotypes between healthy human individuals. Method: immunoSEQ multiplex PCR; TCRdb's copy keeps in-frame clones and lacks some. The sample lists approximately 2.3 million clones; 90% to 95% were seen once. The sequenced sample consisted of naive CD4+ T cells from PBMCs. Documented subset: CD45RA+ positively selected. The receptors were gathered from a man aged 18 to 35 in good health. Some clones in this sample may be carry-over from other donors' samples.

V is TRBV10-2 and J is TRBJ2-3; no definite D call. This CDR3 comprises 14 residues. Deletions cut 5 bases from V and 1 base from J, with 10 bases between. CDR1 and CDR2 (germline): WSHSY, SAAADI. CDR3 nucleotide sequence: TGCGCCAGCAGTACGGACCTAGGCACAGATACGCAGTATTTT. This codes for CASSTDLGTDTQYF.

The rearrangement links TRBV30 to TRBJ1-1; D remains unclear. This CDR3 comprises 14 residues. Trimming took 2 bases from V and 0 from J, leaving 10 bases between them. Germline V CDR1 and CDR2: GTSNPN, SVGIG (reference sequence). In nucleotides, the CDR3 is TGTGCCTGGAGTCCCGACATGATGAACACTGAAGCTTTCTTT. Translated: CAWSPDMMNTEAFF.

This clone showed up just once. The V call is TRBV6-1, the J call TRBJ2-7; 7 nucleotides line up with TRBD2. Germline trimming cut 7 bases from V and 0 bases from J; bases unmatched to any gene: 6. The CDR3 extends over 14 amino acids. Germline V CDR1 and CDR2: MNHNS, SASEGT. This CDR3 reads CASTSTSDSYEQYF. In DNA, the CDR3 is TGTGCCAGCACCTCAACTAGCGACTCCTACGAGCAGTACTTC.

V and J are TRBV5-1 and TRBJ2-7; either TRBD1 or TRBD2 may fit D (6 bases each). Germline lookup yields CDR1 SGHRS and CDR2 YFSETQ. V was pared by 3 bases and J by 6 bases, with 16 bases between. There are 14 residues in the CDR3. CDR3 sequence (DNA): TGCGCCAGCAGCTCGGGAGACAGGTCGGGCGAGCAGTACTTC. It translates to CASSSGDRSGEQYF.

The chain carries TRBV4-1 and TRBJ2-3; D is uncertain. The CDR3 totals 14 residues. The germline V gene encodes CDR1 MGHRA and CDR2 YSYEKL. V was trimmed by 3 bases and J by 4 bases, leaving 11 bases between them. The DNA of the CDR3 is TGCGCCAGCAGCCAGGGCCCTGGACCAGATACGCAGTATTTT. Protein product: CASSQGPGPDTQYF.

The table lists this clone with a count of one. The chain employs TRBV2 and TRBJ2-2, with TRBD1 identical over 8 bases. Trimming removed 4 bases from V and 4 bases from J; junction bases left unmatched: 5. The length of the CDR3 is 15 residues. CDR1 SNHLY and CDR2 FYNNEI come from the germline V gene. CDR3 loop: CASSGGQEGTGELFF. In nucleotides, the CDR3 is TGTGCCAGCAGTGGGGGACAGGAGGGCACCGGGGAGCTGTTTTTT. The full variable domain, in which reference TRBV2 and TRBJ2-2 provide the parts outside the CDR3, is EPEVTQTPSHQVTQMGQEVILRCVPISNHLYFYWYRQILGQKVEFLVSFYNNEISEKSEIFDDQFSVERPDGSNFTLKIRSTKLEDSAMYFCASSGGQEGTGELFFGEGSRLTVL.

The rearrangement joins TRBV6-6 to TRBJ1-1; 7 bases are a match to TRBD1. Trimming at V came to 6 bases and at J to 3 bases, leaving 10 bases not matched to a gene. The CDR3 length is 15 residues. From germline, CDR1 is MNHNY and CDR2 SVGAGI (reference sequence). The CDR3 loop is CASRNRGSVDTEAFF. In nucleotides, the CDR3 is TGTGCCAGCAGAAACAGGGGATCAGTCGACACTGAAGCTTTCTTT.